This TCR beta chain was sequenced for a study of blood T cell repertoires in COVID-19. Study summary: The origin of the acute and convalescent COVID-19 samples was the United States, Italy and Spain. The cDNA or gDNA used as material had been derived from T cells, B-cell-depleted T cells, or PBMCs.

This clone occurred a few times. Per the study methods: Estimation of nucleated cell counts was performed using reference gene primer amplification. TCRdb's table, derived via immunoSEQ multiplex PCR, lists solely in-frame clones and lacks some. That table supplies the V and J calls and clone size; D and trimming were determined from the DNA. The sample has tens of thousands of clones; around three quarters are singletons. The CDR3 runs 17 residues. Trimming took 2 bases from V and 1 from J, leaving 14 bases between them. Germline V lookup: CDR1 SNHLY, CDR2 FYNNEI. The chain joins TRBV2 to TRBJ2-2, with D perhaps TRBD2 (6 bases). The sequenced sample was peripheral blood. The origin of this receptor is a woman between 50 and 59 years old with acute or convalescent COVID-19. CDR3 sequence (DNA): TGTGCCAGCAGTGAAAGGGGCGGGAATCGGAACACCGGGGAGCTGTTTTTT. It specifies CASSERGGNRNTGELFF.